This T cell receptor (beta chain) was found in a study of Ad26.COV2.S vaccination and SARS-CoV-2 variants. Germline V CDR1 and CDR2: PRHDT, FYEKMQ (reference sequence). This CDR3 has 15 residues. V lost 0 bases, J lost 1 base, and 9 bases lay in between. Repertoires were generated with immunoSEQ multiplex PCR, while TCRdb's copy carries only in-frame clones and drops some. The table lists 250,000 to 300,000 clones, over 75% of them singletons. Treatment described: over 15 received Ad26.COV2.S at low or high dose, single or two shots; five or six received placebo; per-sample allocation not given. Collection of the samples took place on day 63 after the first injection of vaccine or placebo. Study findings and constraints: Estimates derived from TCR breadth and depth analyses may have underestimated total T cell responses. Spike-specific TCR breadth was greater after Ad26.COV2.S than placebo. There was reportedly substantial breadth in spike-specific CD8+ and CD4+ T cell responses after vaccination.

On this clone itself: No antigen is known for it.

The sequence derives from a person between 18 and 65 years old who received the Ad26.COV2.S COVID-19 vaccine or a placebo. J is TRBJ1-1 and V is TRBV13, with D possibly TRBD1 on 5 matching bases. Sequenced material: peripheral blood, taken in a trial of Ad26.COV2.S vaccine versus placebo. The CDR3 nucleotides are TGTGCCAGCAGCTTAGGGACAGTACAGAACACTGAAGCTTTCTTT. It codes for CASSLGTVQNTEAFF.